This T cell receptor beta chain emerged from a study of blood T cells in healthy people across ages. With regard to this clonotype: Its specificity is not known. Germline is not matched at one junction end, which may reflect a read error.

Findings and limits, study-wide: Donors of long life had a larger count of naive CD4+ cells and greater diversity than aged donors.

This CDR3 is built from 15 residues. A second PCR of 7 to 11 cycles used a sample-barcoded 5' primer and a J-beta primer mix. Each CDR3 protein is one row after TCRdb ran MiXCR on the 5' RACE reads. The sample records about 680,000 distinct CDR3 sequences, about 52% being singletons. The draw of peripheral blood yielded around 10 milliliters from each donor. Every sample yielded at least 6.5 million isolated PBMCs. The V call is TRBV12-3 or TRBV12-4, the J call TRBJ1-1; the match to TRBD1 covers 7 bases. The receptor's source is a woman in her sixties or seventies in good health. The sample was blood. This CDR3 reads CACSYGQVLGGEAFF. As DNA, the CDR3 is TGTGCCTGCAGTTACGGACAGGTACTTGGAGGAGAAGCTTTCTTT.